The 20 T cell receptor beta chains in this list originate from one sample, sequenced in a study of T-cell memory formation after mild COVID-19. TCRdb passed the 5' RACE reads through MiXCR, listing each CDR3 protein once. The sample lists about 430,000 distinct CDR3 sequences; about a sixth were seen once. Sample: PBMCs or a T cell subset sorted from them (not recorded which). The receptor source for this set is a man between 18 and 35 years old who had mild COVID-19 (a few samples of this study predate the infection). Cell type and time point are not known.

This clonotype was counted between two and nine times. J is TRBJ2-2 and V is TRBV9, with D possibly being TRBD2 (6 bases). The CDR3 has 16 residues. V was trimmed by 3 bases and J by 2 bases, leaving 14 bases between them. The germline gives CDR1 SGDLS, CDR2 YYNGEE. CDR3 protein: CASSASAGINTGELFF. The DNA for the CDR3 is TGTGCCAGCAGCGCGTCCGCGGGAATTAACACCGGGGAGCTGTTTTTT.

V and J are TRBV7-9 and TRBJ2-3; maybe TRBD2 (5 bases). Trimming cost V 2 bases and J 1 base, with 10 bases left between them. CDR3 length: 15 amino acids. Germline-derived CDR1 and CDR2 are SEHNR and FQNEAQ (reference sequence). The CDR3 DNA reads TGTGCCAGCAGCTTAAAGTGGCGGGGCACAGATACGCAGTATTTT. As protein: CASSLKWRGTDTQYF.

This clonotype occurred a few times. This chain links TRBV9 with TRBJ2-3; D could derive from TRBD1 or TRBD2 (5 bases each). CDR3 length: 15 residues. Between the trimmed V and J ends, which lost 3 bases and 2 bases, there was a span of 13 bases. Germline V gene sequence: CDR1 SGDLS, CDR2 YYNGEE. As DNA, the CDR3 is TGTGCCAGCAGCGGATTCGGGGCCCCCACAGATACGCAGTATTTT. Translated, it gives CASSGFGAPTDTQYF.

A few counts support this clonotype. The chain links TRBV5-1 to TRBJ2-2; D call uncertain. The CDR3 contains 14 residues. CDR1 is SGHRS and CDR2 is YFSETQ in the germline V gene. V dropped 1 base and J dropped 0 bases, with 4 bases sitting between them. CDR3 bases: TGCGCCAGCAGCTTGCAGACGAACACCGGGGAGCTGTTTTTT. Translated: CASSLQTNTGELFF.

This sequence joins TRBV12-5 and TRBJ2-7; 10 nucleotides align to TRBD1. CDR3 length equals 15 residues. Unmatched junction bases numbered 4, after V lost 2 bases and J lost 3 bases. Germline CDR1 and CDR2: LGHNT and FRNRAP. The CDR3 DNA is TGTGCTAGTGGTTTGCCTTGGACAGGGGGCTACGAGCAGTACGTC. Protein sequence: CASGLPWTGGYEQYV.

This clonotype has only a few counts. The V gene is TRBV28, the J gene TRBJ2-2; D is unresolved. V lost 8 bases and J lost 1, with 14 bases in between. The germline V gene encodes CDR1 MDHEN and CDR2 SYDVKM. This CDR3 is built from 15 residues. CDR3 loop: CASSKANLNTGELFF. CDR3 coding DNA: TGTGCCAGCTCCAAGGCCAACCTGAACACCGGGGAGCTGTTTTTT.

V and J are TRBV4-2 and TRBJ2-4; weak D call: TRBD1 (5 bases). Trimming removed 0 bases from V and 15 bases from J, with 15 bases in between. Germline V gene data show CDR1 as LGHNA and CDR2 as YNFKEQ. The CDR3 length is 13 residues. The CDR3 loop reads CASSQDKGATTYF. In DNA form, the CDR3 reads TGTGCCAGCAGCCAAGATAAAGGGGCCACAACGTACTTC.

The J gene is TRBJ2-7, the V gene TRBV19; 11 bases are a match to TRBD1. V gave up 3 bases and J gave up 5 bases; unmatched junction bases: 9. CDR1 and CDR2 from the germline V gene are LNHDA and SQIVND (reference sequence). This CDR3 region has 16 residues. CDR3 sequence: CASSIGTGGPVHEQYF. The DNA for the CDR3 is TGTGCCAGTAGTATTGGGACAGGGGGTCCAGTACACGAGCAGTACTTC.

This clonotype was seen only a few times. The chain uses TRBV20-1 and TRBJ2-6; a weak D match, TRBD1 (6 bases). The CDR3 runs 15 residues. V was clipped by 7 bases and J by 0 bases, with 13 bases between them. Looked up from germline, CDR1 is DFQATT and CDR2 is SNEGSKA (reference sequence). CDR3 sequence (DNA): TGCAGTGTCATGGACAGCAGCTCTGGGGCCAACGTCCTGACTTTC. This encodes CSVMDSSSGANVLTF.

CDR3 sequence (DNA): TGTGCCAGCAGCTTCAAGTTTCAAGAGACCCAGTACTTC. Encoded protein: CASSFKFQETQYF. This rearrangement joins TRBV7-2 to TRBJ2-5, with D unresolved. V lost 3 bases and J lost 2, with 7 bases in between. This CDR3 comprises 13 residues. In germline, CDR1 is SGHTA, CDR2 FQGNSA.

This clonotype was recorded a few times. The rearrangement links TRBV5-1 to TRBJ2-1, with 7 bases fitting TRBD2. Germline-derived CDR1 and CDR2 are SGHRS and YFSETQ. The CDR3 runs 15 residues. V dropped 1 base and J dropped 4; count of bases not matched to a gene: 5. The chain's CDR3 is CASSLLRGDYNEQFF. In nucleotides, the CDR3 is TGCGCCAGCAGCTTGCTACGGGGGGATTACAATGAGCAGTTCTTC.

The chain carries TRBV20-1 and TRBJ2-5, with 8 bases lining up with TRBD1. V was clipped by 3 bases and J by 4 bases; unmatched bases: 7. Per the germline V gene, CDR1 is DFQATT and CDR2 is SNEGSKA (reference sequence). This CDR3 is 14 amino acids long. CDR3 region: CSARGQANSETQYF. DNA of the CDR3: TGCAGTGCTAGGGGACAGGCAAACTCAGAGACCCAGTACTTC.

Regarding this clonotype: At one of its ends the junction is not consistent with the germline gene, which may arise from a read error. V and J are TRBV28 and TRBJ2-5; TRBD1 matches at 7 bases. From germline, CDR1 is MDHEN and CDR2 SYDVKM. The CDR3 is made up of 14 amino acids. The chain's CDR3 is CASSVLQGKETQYF. The CDR3 DNA follows: TGTGCCAGCAGCGTCTTACAGGGGAAAGAGACACAGTACTTC. Full variable domain (rest looked up from reference TRBV28 and TRBJ2-5): DVKVTQSSRYLVKRTGEKVFLECVQDMDHENMFWYRQDPGLGLRLIYFSYDVKMKEKGDIPEGYSVSREKKERFSLILESASTNQTSMYLCASSVLQGKETQYFGPGTRLLVL.

This clonotype has ten or more counts. The chain has TRBV4-3 and TRBJ2-1; TRBD2 is a possible D gene (6 bases). This CDR3 spans 18 amino acids. From germline, CDR1 is LGHNA and CDR2 YSLEER. The ends were cut back, 0 bases at V and 7 bases at J, with 22 bases in the middle. CDR3: CASSQEHSGGALWNEQFF. In nucleotides, the CDR3 is TGCGCCAGCAGCCAAGAACATTCCGGGGGAGCCCTTTGGAATGAGCAGTTCTTC.

V and J are TRBV6-2 or TRBV6-3 and TRBJ2-1; D gene unclear. Germline lookup yields CDR1 MNHEY and CDR2 SVGEGT. CDR3 length equals 13 residues. V was pared by 5 bases and J by 6 bases, with 11 bases between. The CDR3 region has the DNA TGTGCCAGCAGTAGGGCAAGAAGCAATGAGCAGTTCTTC. Translating gives CASSRARSNEQFF.

This clonotype was detected only a few times. V is TRBV5-6 and J is TRBJ2-5, with 11 nucleotides matching TRBD2. The CDR3 consists of 16 residues. The V gene end was trimmed by 1 base and the J gene end by 10 bases; junction bases not matched to a gene: 12. Germline CDR1 reads SGHDT; CDR2 reads YYEEEE. The CDR3 loop reads CASSLTSGGHPEDQYF. As DNA, the CDR3 is TGTGCCAGCAGCTTGACTAGCGGGGGCCATCCGGAGGACCAGTACTTC.

V and J are TRBV10-3 and TRBJ2-1; D is unclear. In germline, CDR1 is ENHRY, CDR2 SYGVKD. Trimming shortened V by 10 bases and J by 2 bases, and 24 bases separated the two germline ends. This CDR3 spans 17 amino acids. The CDR3 is CATGSGVGPTPYNEQFF. CDR3 bases: TGTGCCACCGGGTCGGGCGTGGGCCCGACCCCCTACAATGAGCAGTTCTTC.

This chain joins TRBV18 and TRBJ1-2, with D unresolved. Germline CDR1 KGHSH, CDR2 LQKENI. This CDR3 spans 14 amino acids. Trimming removed 2 bases at V and 8 bases at J, with 15 bases between. The CDR3: CASSPTQESGGYTF. The CDR3 nucleotides read TGTGCCAGCTCACCAACCCAGGAGAGTGGCGGCTACACCTTC. The whole variable domain, remainder taken from reference TRBV18 and TRBJ1-2, is NAGVMQNPRHLVRRRGQEARLRCSPMKGHSHVYWYRQLPEEGLKFMVYLQKENIIDESGMPKERFSAEFPKEGPSILRIQQVVRGDSAAYFCASSPTQESGGYTFGSGTRLTVV.

This clonotype was observed a handful of times. The chain combines TRBV3-1 with TRBJ2-3; D is uncertain. This CDR3 is 12 amino acids long. Trimming shortened V by 2 bases and J by 7 bases, and 7 bases separated the two germline ends. CDR1 is LGHDT and CDR2 is YNNKEL in the germline V gene (reference sequence). As DNA, the CDR3 is TGTGCCAGCAGCCAACAAGGGTATACGCAGTATTTT. It yields the protein CASSQQGYTQYF.

This clonotype has a handful of counts. The gene calls are TRBV6-2 or TRBV6-3 and TRBJ2-3, with TRBD2 matching over 8 bases. Germline V gene sequence: CDR1 MNHEY, CDR2 SVGEGT. The CDR3 has 15 residues. Losses at the gene ends were 6 bases for V and 2 bases for J; bases not matched to a gene: 7. This CDR3 reads CASRTGGGVTDTQYF. In DNA form, the CDR3 reads TGTGCCAGCAGAACGGGGGGGGGAGTCACAGATACGCAGTATTTT.